This T cell receptor beta chain was sequenced in a study of identical twins. Study observations and caveats: In drawing conclusions, the study used cross-sectional statistical analysis and did not follow the same donors. Where out-of-frame alpha sequences were twin-shared, they showed excess low generation probability. Models underestimated how often monozygotic twins shared out-of-frame TCR alpha.

This clonotype was seen more than once but under ten times. Its antigen remains unidentified. Template switching added a universal primer site, and cDNA bore unique molecular identifiers. TCRdb ran MiXCR on the 5' RACE reads and lists one entry per CDR3 protein. The sample yields around 530,000 distinct CDR3 sequences, roughly 15% seen once. CDR1 is DFQATT, CDR2 SNEGSKA, per germline (reference sequence). The CDR3 covers 14 residues. V shed 6 bases and J shed 6 bases, with 17 bases lying between them. The same specimen was also included in a second study, on yellow fever vaccine responses in identical twins.

Sequenced: CD4+ T cells sorted from blood. The origin of this receptor is a woman aged 18-29 years in good health. V gene TRBV20-1 combines with J gene TRBJ2-2; D might be TRBD1 (5 bases). CDR3 coding DNA: TGCAGTGCCAGGACAAATGAGGTCCCCGGGGAGCTGTTTTTT. Its protein product is CSARTNEVPGELFF.